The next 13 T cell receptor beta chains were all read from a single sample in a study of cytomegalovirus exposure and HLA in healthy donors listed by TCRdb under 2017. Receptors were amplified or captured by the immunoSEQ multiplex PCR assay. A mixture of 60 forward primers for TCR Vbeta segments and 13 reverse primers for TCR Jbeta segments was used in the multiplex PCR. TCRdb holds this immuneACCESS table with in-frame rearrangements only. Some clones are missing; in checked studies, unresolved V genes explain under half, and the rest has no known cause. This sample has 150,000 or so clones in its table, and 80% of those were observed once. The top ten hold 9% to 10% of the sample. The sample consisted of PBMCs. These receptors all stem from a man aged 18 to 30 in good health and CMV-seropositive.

The CDR3 nucleotides read TGCGCCAGCAGCTTGGGAACAGGCCGAGGTGAAAAACTGTTTTTT. It yields the protein CASSLGTGRGEKLFF. The rearrangement uses TRBV5-1 and TRBJ1-4, with D maybe TRBD1 (5 bases). V was cut by 0 bases and J by 7 bases, with 13 bases left in between. Germline V CDR1 and CDR2: SGHRS, YFSETQ. This CDR3 region has 15 residues.

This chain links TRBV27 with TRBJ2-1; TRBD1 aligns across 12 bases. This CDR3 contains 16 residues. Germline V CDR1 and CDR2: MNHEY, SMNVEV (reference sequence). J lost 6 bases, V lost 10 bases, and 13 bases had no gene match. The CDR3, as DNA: TGTGCCACCGCCCGCCTCCGGGACAGGGGGCTCAATGAGCAGTTCTTC. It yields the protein CATARLRDRGLNEQFF.

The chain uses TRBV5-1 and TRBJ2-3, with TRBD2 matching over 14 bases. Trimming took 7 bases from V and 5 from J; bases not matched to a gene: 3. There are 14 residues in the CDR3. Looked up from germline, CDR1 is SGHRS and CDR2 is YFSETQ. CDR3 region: CASQGLAGVDTQYF. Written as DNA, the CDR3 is TGCGCCAGCCAGGGACTAGCGGGAGTAGATACGCAGTATTTT.

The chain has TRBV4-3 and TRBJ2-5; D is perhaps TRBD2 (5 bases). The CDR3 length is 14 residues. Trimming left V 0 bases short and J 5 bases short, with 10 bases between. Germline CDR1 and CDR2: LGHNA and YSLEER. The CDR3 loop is CASSQEGGLETQYF. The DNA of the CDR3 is TGCGCCAGCAGCCAAGAAGGCGGGCTCGAGACCCAGTACTTC.

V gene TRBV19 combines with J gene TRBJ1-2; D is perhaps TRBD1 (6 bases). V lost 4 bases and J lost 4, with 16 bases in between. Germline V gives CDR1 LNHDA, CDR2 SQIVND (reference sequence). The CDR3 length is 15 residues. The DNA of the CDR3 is TGTGCCAGTAGTACAGACAGGATTATAGGCTATGGCTACACCTTC. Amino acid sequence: CASSTDRIIGYGYTF.

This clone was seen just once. CDR3 sequence (DNA): TGTGCCAGCAGCTCTCGAGACAGGTCCTACGAGCAGTACTTC. It specifies CASSSRDRSYEQYF. The genes are TRBV13 and TRBJ2-7; D is perhaps TRBD1 (6 bases). The CDR3 has 14 amino acids. Germline CDR1 is PRHDT and CDR2 is FYEKMQ (reference sequence). The V and J ends lost 4 bases and 1 base respectively, with 11 bases between them.

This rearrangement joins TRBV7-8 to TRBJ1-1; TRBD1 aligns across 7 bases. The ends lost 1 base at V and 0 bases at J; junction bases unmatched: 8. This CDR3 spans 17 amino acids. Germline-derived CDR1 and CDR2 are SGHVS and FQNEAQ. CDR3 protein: CASSLGSQGTVNTEAFF. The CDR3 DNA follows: TGTGCCAGCAGCTTAGGATCACAGGGGACAGTGAACACTGAAGCTTTCTTT.

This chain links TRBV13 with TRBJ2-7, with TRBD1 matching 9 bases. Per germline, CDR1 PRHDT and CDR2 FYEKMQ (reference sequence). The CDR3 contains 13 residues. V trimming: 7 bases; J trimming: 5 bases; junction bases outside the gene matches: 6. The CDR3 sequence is CASIGQGSDEQYF. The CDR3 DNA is TGTGCCAGCATAGGACAGGGGTCCGACGAGCAGTACTTC. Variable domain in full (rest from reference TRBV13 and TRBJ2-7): AAGVIQSPRHLIKEKRETATLKCYPIPRHDTVYWYQQGPGQDPQFLISFYEKMQSDKGSIPDRFSAQQFSDYHSELNMSSLELGDSALYFCASIGQGSDEQYFGPGTRLTVT.

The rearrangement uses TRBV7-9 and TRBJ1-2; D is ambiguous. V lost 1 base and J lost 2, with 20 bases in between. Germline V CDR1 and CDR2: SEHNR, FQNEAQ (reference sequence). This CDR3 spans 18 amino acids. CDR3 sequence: CASSLGLREVVFNYGYTF. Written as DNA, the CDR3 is TGTGCCAGCAGCTTAGGTTTGAGGGAGGTCGTTTTCAACTATGGCTACACCTTC.

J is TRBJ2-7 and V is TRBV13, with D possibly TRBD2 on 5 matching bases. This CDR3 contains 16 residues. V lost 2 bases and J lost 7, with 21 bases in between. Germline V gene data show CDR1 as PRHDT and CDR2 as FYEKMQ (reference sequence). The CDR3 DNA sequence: TGTGCCAGCAGCTTACCCTCCGAGGGCCGTTCGGGGGAGCAGTACTTC. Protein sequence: CASSLPSEGRSGEQYF.

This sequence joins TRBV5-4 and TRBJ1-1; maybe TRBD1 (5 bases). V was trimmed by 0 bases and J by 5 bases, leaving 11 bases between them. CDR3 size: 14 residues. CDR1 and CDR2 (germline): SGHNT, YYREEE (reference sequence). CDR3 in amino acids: CASSLAGGGTEAFF. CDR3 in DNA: TGTGCCAGCAGCTTGGCCGGGGGAGGTACTGAAGCTTTCTTT.

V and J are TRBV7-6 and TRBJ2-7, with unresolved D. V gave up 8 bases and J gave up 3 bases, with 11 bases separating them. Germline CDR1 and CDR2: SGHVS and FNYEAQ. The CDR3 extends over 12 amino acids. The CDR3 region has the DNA TGTGCCAGCTCCCCGGAGAGCTACGAGCAGTACTTC. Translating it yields CASSPESYEQYF.

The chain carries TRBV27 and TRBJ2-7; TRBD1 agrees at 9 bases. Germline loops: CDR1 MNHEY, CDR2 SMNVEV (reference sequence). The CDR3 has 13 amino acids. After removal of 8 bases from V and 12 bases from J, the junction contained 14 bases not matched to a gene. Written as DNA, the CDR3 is TGTGCCAGCGCCGCCGGGACAGGGTATCCGATGTACTTC. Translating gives CASAAGTGYPMYF.